This T cell receptor (beta chain) comes out of a study of T cell changes during pregnancy in multiple sclerosis. Germline V gene data show CDR1 as SGHVS and CDR2 as FQNEAQ. After removal of 6 bases from V and 2 bases from J, the junction contained 6 bases not matched to a gene. This CDR3 has 14 residues. Only in-frame clones appear in the TCRdb table, and some are missing; sequencing was by immunoSEQ multiplex PCR. The sample shows around 57,000 clones, about 90% of them seen only once. The origin of this receptor is a female donor in good health, enrolled as a control in a pregnancy study. The sequencing used CD4+ T cells from peripheral blood mononuclear cells, collected after pregnancy. The V gene is TRBV7-8, the J gene TRBJ1-2; 7 bases match TRBD1. For the CDR3, the DNA is TGTGCCAGCAGGGAGGGGACAGCGAACTATGGCTACACCTTC. Protein: CASREGTANYGYTF.